Each of the 30 T cell receptor beta chains below was sequenced from the same sample in a study of tumor-infiltrating lymphocytes in localized non-small cell lung cancer. The repertoire was sequenced with immunoSEQ multiplex PCR; TCRdb's copy has only in-frame clones and lacks some. In the table there are roughly 15,000 clones, approximately 68% of which are singletons. The sample consisted of lung tumor tissue. These receptors originate from a human donor with non-small cell lung cancer.

The CDR3 loop reads CASSSRTSSPIYEQYF. The CDR3 nucleotides are TGTGCCAGCAGCTCCCGGACTAGCAGCCCCATCTACGAGCAGTACTTC. This sequence joins TRBV7-2 and TRBJ2-7; 8 bases line up with TRBD2. With 4 bases clipped from V and 3 bases from J, the junction kept 11 bases outside the gene matches. CDR1 and CDR2 (germline): SGHTA, FQGNSA. This CDR3 has 16 amino acids.

The chain couples TRBV18 to TRBJ1-4; TRBD1 aligns across 9 bases. Germline V gene lookup returns CDR1 KGHSH and CDR2 LQKENI. Trimming took 1 base from V and 4 from J; bases not matched to a gene: 4. The CDR3 consists of 16 residues. DNA of the CDR3: TGTGCCAGCTCACCACTTTCGGGACAGGGTAATGAAAAACTGTTTTTT. Amino acids: CASSPLSGQGNEKLFF.

The rearrangement uses TRBV9 and TRBJ2-1, with D unresolved. Deletions cut 0 bases from V and 6 bases from J, with 16 bases between. Germline V lookup: CDR1 SGDLS, CDR2 YYNGEE. The CDR3 loop spans 16 amino acids. The CDR3 coding sequence is TGTGCCAGCAGCGTAGGAAGGAACTCCCGAACCAATGAGCAGTTCTTC. Translating gives CASSVGRNSRTNEQFF.

The chain joins TRBV30 to TRBJ1-2; tentative D call: TRBD1 (6 bases). CDR1 and CDR2 (germline): GTSNPN, SVGIG (reference sequence). Trimming took 3 bases from V and 7 from J, leaving 12 bases between them. The CDR3 length is 12 residues. The CDR3 here is CAWRPVTGGYTF. The CDR3 region has the DNA TGTGCCTGGAGACCGGTGACAGGTGGCTACACCTTC.

This sequence joins TRBV29-1 and TRBJ2-7; the D gene could be TRBD1 or TRBD2 (5 bases each). Germline lookup yields CDR1 SQVTM and CDR2 ANQGSEA. The CDR3 has 12 residues. Trimming took off 1 base at V and 3 bases at J, with 7 bases between the two ends. The chain's CDR3 is CSVEGDDYEQYF. As DNA, the CDR3 is TGCAGCGTTGAAGGGGACGACTACGAGCAGTACTTC.

The chain links TRBV5-1 to TRBJ2-3; the D call may be TRBD1 or TRBD2 (5 bases each). Germline CDR1 SGHRS, CDR2 YFSETQ. V shed 4 bases and J shed 1 base, with 16 bases lying between them. The CDR3 length is 16 residues. For the CDR3, the DNA is TGCGCCAGCAGCCTTTATGGGGGTCACGGCACAGATACGCAGTATTTT. It yields the protein CASSLYGGHGTDTQYF.

V usage is TRBV4-2 and J usage is TRBJ2-3; 11 positions match TRBD2. From germline, CDR1 is LGHNA and CDR2 YNFKEQ. The CDR3 sequence is 16 residues long. The junction had 4 bases not matched to a gene; V was cut back by 4 bases and J by 1 base. This chain's CDR3 is CASSRKTSGGTDTQYF. CDR3 nucleotides: TGTGCCAGCAGCCGAAAGACTAGCGGGGGCACAGATACGCAGTATTTT.

The rearrangement joins TRBV7-9 to TRBJ2-1; D may correspond to TRBD1 or TRBD2 (5 bases each). Germline V gene data show CDR1 as SEHNR and CDR2 as FQNEAQ (reference sequence). Trimming stripped 3 bases from V and 1 base from J, with 22 bases between. The CDR3 is made up of 19 amino acids. As DNA, the CDR3 is TGTGCCAGCAGCTTTCCCGGGGACCGTAAGTCGGGATCCTACAATGAGCAGTTCTTC. Translated, it gives CASSFPGDRKSGSYNEQFF.

This chain links TRBV28 with TRBJ2-2; D may be TRBD1 (6 bases). This CDR3 spans 14 amino acids. Between the trimmed V and J ends, which lost 6 bases and 1 base, there was a span of 9 bases. Per germline, CDR1 MDHEN and CDR2 SYDVKM. The DNA of the CDR3 is TGTGCCAGCAGCCCCAGGGGGAACACCGGGGAGCTGTTTTTT. It yields the protein CASSPRGNTGELFF.

This chain joins TRBV7-8 and TRBJ2-3, with D tentatively TRBD1 (6 bases). The germline CDR1 and CDR2 sequences are SGHVS and FQNEAQ. This CDR3 has 15 residues. Trimming stripped 2 bases from V and 1 base from J, with 10 bases between. Written as DNA, the CDR3 is TGTGCCAGCAGCTTAAACCAGGGGCGCACAGATACGCAGTATTTT. It is translated as CASSLNQGRTDTQYF.

This clone was detected only once. This chain links TRBV2 with TRBJ1-2; 9 bases agree with TRBD1. This CDR3 comprises 14 residues. Losses at the gene ends were 2 bases for V and 5 bases for J; bases not matched to a gene: 3. Germline V gives CDR1 SNHLY, CDR2 FYNNEI. As DNA, the CDR3 is TGTGCCAGCAGTGAATTGGGACAGGGTTATGGCTACACCTTC. Translated: CASSELGQGYGYTF.

DNA of the CDR3: TGTGCCAGCAGTTTAGGAGCGTTCTATGAGCAGTTCTTC. Amino acids: CASSLGAFYEQFF. The chain couples TRBV6-5 to TRBJ2-1; D is unclear. Trimming took 4 bases from V and 8 from J, leaving 12 bases between them. The CDR3 consists of 13 residues. Germline V CDR1 and CDR2: MNHEY, SVGAGI.

This sequence joins TRBV7-8 and TRBJ1-1, with D hard to call. V lost 2 bases, J lost 1 base, and 14 bases lay in between. CDR3 size: 16 residues. Germline V gene sequence: CDR1 SGHVS, CDR2 FQNEAQ. The DNA for the CDR3 is TGTGCCAGCAGCTTAAAAGTGCCCGTACAGAACACTGAAGCTTTCTTT. It specifies CASSLKVPVQNTEAFF.

V usage is TRBV19 and J usage is TRBJ2-1, with 10 bases aligning to TRBD2. Germline loops: CDR1 LNHDA, CDR2 SQIVND (reference sequence). V trimming: 7 bases; J trimming: 4 bases; junction bases outside the gene matches: 7. CDR3 size: 15 residues. For the CDR3, the DNA is TGTGCCAGTACCCGACGACTAGCGGGTTACAATGAGCAGTTCTTC. It yields the protein CASTRRLAGYNEQFF.

The rearrangement joins TRBV4-1 to TRBJ2-4, with 15 bases lining up with TRBD2. Germline V lookup: CDR1 MGHRA, CDR2 YSYEKL. CDR3 size: 19 residues. V dropped 3 bases and J dropped 3; count of bases not matched to a gene: 9. The CDR3 DNA sequence: TGCGCCAGCAGCCACCCCGGACTAGCGGGAGGGCCGGGCAAAAACATTCAGTACTTC. Translating it yields CASSHPGLAGGPGKNIQYF.

The CDR3 reads CASSAGLAGGYNEQFF. The CDR3 DNA reads as TGTGCCAGCAGCGCCGGACTAGCGGGAGGGTACAATGAGCAGTTCTTC. The chain employs TRBV11-3 and TRBJ2-1; 15 positions agree with TRBD2. The CDR3 runs 16 residues. Germline-derived CDR1 and CDR2 are SGHNT and YENEEA. J was trimmed by 4 bases and V by 5 bases; bases with no gene match: 3.

The rearrangement uses TRBV29-1 and TRBJ1-1, with D uncertain. The V gene's germline CDR1 is SQVTM and CDR2 ANQGSEA. The CDR3 loop spans 11 amino acids. V was shortened by 1 base and J by 7 bases, with 7 bases between the two germline ends. The CDR3 loop reads CSVEGQIEAFF. As DNA, the CDR3 is TGCAGCGTTGAAGGTCAGATTGAAGCTTTCTTT.

The chain employs TRBV4-1 and TRBJ1-2, with 7 bases fitting TRBD1. The J segment lost 2 bases and the V segment lost 4 bases, leaving 7 bases of the junction unmatched. This CDR3 spans 15 amino acids. Germline CDR1 is MGHRA and CDR2 is YSYEKL. The CDR3 reads CASSPLSTGNYGYTF. In DNA form, the CDR3 reads TGCGCCAGCAGCCCCCTATCGACAGGGAACTATGGCTACACCTTC.

V and J are TRBV27 and TRBJ2-7, with 7 bases matching TRBD1. The CDR3 is 15 amino acids. CDR1 and CDR2 from the germline V gene are MNHEY and SMNVEV (reference sequence). After removal of 5 bases from V and 3 bases from J, the junction contained 10 bases not matched to a gene. Here the CDR3 DNA reads TGTGCCAGCAGTCCCTCGACAGGGCACTTCTACGAGCAGTACTTC. This sequence encodes CASSPSTGHFYEQYF.

The V and J genes are TRBV2 and TRBJ1-5; 7 bases align to TRBD1. The ends lost 3 bases at V and 4 bases at J; junction bases unmatched: 9. Germline assignment: CDR1 SNHLY and CDR2 FYNNEI. The CDR3 has 16 amino acids. The CDR3 nucleotides are TGTGCCAGCAGTGACACCCGGACAGGCCAGAATCAGCCCCAGCATTTT. Protein product: CASSDTRTGQNQPQHF.

This rearrangement joins TRBV20-1 to TRBJ2-1, with no clear D. The germline V gene encodes CDR1 DFQATT and CDR2 SNEGSKA (reference sequence). V was clipped by 7 bases and J by 15 bases, with 13 bases between them. CDR3 length equals 9 residues. The CDR3 spells CSVAQGRFF. The CDR3, as DNA: TGCAGTGTTGCACAAGGCCGGTTCTTC.

The gene calls are TRBV19 and TRBJ2-1; 8 bases map to TRBD2. The germline gives CDR1 LNHDA, CDR2 SQIVND (reference sequence). The trim removed 1 base at V and 8 bases at J, leaving 4 bases unmatched. CDR3 length: 14 residues. CDR3 nucleotides: TGTGCCAGTAGTATAGCGGGGGGGCAAGATGAGCAGTTCTTC. It yields the protein CASSIAGGQDEQFF.

Here the CDR3 DNA reads TGTGCCAGCAGTGAGAGCTATACGCAGTATTTT. Residues: CASSESYTQYF. The rearrangement uses TRBV6-1 and TRBJ2-3; D is ambiguous. Trimming took 3 bases from V and 7 from J, leaving 5 bases between them. CDR1 is MNHNS, CDR2 SASEGT, per germline. The CDR3 is 11 residues long.

In its sample, this clone was seen a few times. This chain connects TRBV4-2 to TRBJ1-4, with D possibly TRBD1 on 6 matching bases. In germline, CDR1 is LGHNA, CDR2 YNFKEQ. This CDR3 is 16 amino acids long. Trimming shortened V by 8 bases and J by 3 bases, and 19 bases separated the two germline ends. The CDR3 region is CASALGVGTSNEKLFF. The CDR3 DNA is TGTGCCAGCGCTCTGGGAGTAGGGACATCTAATGAAAAACTGTTTTTT.

The rearrangement links TRBV5-1 to TRBJ2-3; D call uncertain. Trimming removed 4 bases from V and 0 bases from J, with 6 bases in between. The CDR3 has 13 residues. Germline V lookup: CDR1 SGHRS, CDR2 YFSETQ. CDR3 protein: CASSLPSTDTQYF. DNA of the CDR3: TGCGCCAGCAGCCTTCCCAGCACAGATACGCAGTATTTT.

The rearrangement uses TRBV11-2 and TRBJ1-1, with D perhaps matching TRBD1 (6 bases). The CDR3 covers 15 residues. Trimming stripped 1 base from V and 4 bases from J, with 13 bases between. Germline loops: CDR1 SGHAT, CDR2 FQNNGV. The CDR3 loop is CASSLVVGGITEAFF. In nucleotides, the CDR3 is TGTGCCAGCAGCTTAGTAGTAGGGGGGATCACTGAAGCTTTCTTT.

The rearrangement joins TRBV4-2 to TRBJ1-6; 10 bases align to TRBD1. Looked up from germline, CDR1 is LGHNA and CDR2 is YNFKEQ. The V segment lost 3 bases and the J segment 4 bases; nucleotides outside the gene matches: 6. The CDR3 is made up of 17 amino acids. Here the CDR3 reads CASSHAPGQGYNSPLHF. CDR3 nucleotides: TGTGCCAGCAGCCATGCGCCGGGACAGGGGTATAATTCACCCCTCCACTTT.

This clone has just a few counts. DNA for the CDR3: TGTGCCAGCTCACCGCTCAGGGAAGGTGAGCAGTTCTTC. Its translation is CASSPLREGEQFF. The chain couples TRBV18 to TRBJ2-1; tentative D call: TRBD1 (5 bases). Germline-derived CDR1 and CDR2 are KGHSH and LQKENI. V gave up 3 bases and J gave up 9 bases, with 12 bases separating them. This CDR3 is built from 13 residues.

The rearrangement joins TRBV29-1 to TRBJ2-7, with 8 bases identical to TRBD2. Trimming cost V 5 bases and J 3 bases; bases outside gene matches: 12. CDR1 is SQVTM and CDR2 is ANQGSEA in the germline V gene. This CDR3 contains 15 residues. The CDR3 sequence: CSVIGGGSLGYEQYF. CDR3 sequence (DNA): TGCAGCGTTATCGGGGGGGGGTCTCTGGGCTACGAGCAGTACTTC.

V gene TRBV7-9 combines with J gene TRBJ1-2, with D possibly being TRBD1 (5 bases). Per germline, CDR1 SEHNR and CDR2 FQNEAQ (reference sequence). V lost 1 base, J lost 5 bases, and 14 bases lay in between. The CDR3 consists of 15 residues. CDR3 in amino acids: CASSLDRREGYGYTF. The CDR3 bases are TGTGCCAGCAGCTTAGATCGCAGGGAGGGGTATGGCTACACCTTC.